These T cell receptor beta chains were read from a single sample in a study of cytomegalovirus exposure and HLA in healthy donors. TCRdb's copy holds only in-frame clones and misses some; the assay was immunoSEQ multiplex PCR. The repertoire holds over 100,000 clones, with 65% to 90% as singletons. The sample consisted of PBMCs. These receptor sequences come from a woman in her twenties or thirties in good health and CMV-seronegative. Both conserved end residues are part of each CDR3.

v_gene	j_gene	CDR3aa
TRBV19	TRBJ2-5	CASSIDHIVQETQYF
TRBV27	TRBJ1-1	CASSLSAGNTEAFF
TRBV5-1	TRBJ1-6	CASSNTGLNNSPLHF
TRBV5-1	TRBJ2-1	CASSDRSLSYNEQFF
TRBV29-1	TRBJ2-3	CSVGGRDTITDTQYF
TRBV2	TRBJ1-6	CASRVPGTGISPLHF
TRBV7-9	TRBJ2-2	CASSPKPLAGDTGELFF
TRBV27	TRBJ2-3	CASSLGAGDTDTQYF
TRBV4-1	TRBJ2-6	CASSQDRDRVLSGANVLTF
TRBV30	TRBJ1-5	CAWSGGGLRDSNQPQHF
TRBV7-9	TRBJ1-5	CSSSLGPGSNQPQHF
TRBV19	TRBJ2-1	CASGARDPGSNEQFF
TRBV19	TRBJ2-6	CASSIEGTSDSGANVLTF
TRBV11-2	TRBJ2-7	CASSFRRQAYEQYF
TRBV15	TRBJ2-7	CATSRDRGGGSYEQYF
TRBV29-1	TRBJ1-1	CSVAYRGRGNTEAFF
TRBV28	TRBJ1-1	CASSLQSTEAFF
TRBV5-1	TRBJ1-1	CASSLMGAGATAEAFF
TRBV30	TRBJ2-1	CACAGGSYNEQFF
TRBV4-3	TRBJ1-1	CASSQDFRADSEAFF
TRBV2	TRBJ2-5	CASSEGLPAVQETQYF
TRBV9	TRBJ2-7	CASSVAGLPYEQYF
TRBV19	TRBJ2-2	CASSIYWDRNTGELFF
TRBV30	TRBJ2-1	CAWKPSHNLELRLNEQFF
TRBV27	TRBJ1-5	CASREQAYQPQHF
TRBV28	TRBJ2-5	CASTIPGGETQYF
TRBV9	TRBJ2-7	CASSYRGGTYEQYF
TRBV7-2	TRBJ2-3	CASSLSGTGWRSKADTQYF
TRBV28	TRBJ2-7	CASSRDSYEQYF
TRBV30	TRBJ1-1	CAWIATGDTEAFF
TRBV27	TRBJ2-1	CASSRGLAGVREQFF
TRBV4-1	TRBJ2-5	CASSQGEGRGGYF
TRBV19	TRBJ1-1	CASSVNRRLNTEAFF
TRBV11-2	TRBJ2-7	CASSLGGGTYEQYF
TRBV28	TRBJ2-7	CASSLGTLAGGYYEQYF
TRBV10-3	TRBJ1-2	CAISVDRVGGYTF
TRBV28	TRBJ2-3	CASIPALGQVTDTQYF
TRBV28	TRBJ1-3	CASSLYGTGLSGNTIYF
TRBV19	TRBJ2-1	CASSINRLQGFGEQFF